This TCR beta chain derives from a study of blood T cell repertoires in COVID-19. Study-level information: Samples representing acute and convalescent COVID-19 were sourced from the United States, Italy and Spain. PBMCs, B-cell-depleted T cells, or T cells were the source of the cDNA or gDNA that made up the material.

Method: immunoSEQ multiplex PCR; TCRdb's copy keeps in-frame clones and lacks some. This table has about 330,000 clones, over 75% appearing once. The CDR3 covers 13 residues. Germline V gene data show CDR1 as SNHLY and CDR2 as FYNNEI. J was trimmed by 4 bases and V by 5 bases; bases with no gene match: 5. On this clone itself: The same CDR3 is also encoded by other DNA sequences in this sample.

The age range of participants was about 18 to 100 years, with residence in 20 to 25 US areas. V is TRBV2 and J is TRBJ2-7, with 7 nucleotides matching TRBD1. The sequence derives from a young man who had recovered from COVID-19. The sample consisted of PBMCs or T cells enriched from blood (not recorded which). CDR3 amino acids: CASSRQGAYEQYF. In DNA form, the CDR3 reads TGTGCCAGCAGTCGACAGGGAGCTTACGAGCAGTACTTC. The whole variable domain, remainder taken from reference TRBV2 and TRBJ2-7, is EPEVTQTPSHQVTQMGQEVILRCVPISNHLYFYWYRQILGQKVEFLVSFYNNEISEKSEIFDDQFSVERPDGSNFTLKIRSTKLEDSAMYFCASSRQGAYEQYFGPGTRLTVT.